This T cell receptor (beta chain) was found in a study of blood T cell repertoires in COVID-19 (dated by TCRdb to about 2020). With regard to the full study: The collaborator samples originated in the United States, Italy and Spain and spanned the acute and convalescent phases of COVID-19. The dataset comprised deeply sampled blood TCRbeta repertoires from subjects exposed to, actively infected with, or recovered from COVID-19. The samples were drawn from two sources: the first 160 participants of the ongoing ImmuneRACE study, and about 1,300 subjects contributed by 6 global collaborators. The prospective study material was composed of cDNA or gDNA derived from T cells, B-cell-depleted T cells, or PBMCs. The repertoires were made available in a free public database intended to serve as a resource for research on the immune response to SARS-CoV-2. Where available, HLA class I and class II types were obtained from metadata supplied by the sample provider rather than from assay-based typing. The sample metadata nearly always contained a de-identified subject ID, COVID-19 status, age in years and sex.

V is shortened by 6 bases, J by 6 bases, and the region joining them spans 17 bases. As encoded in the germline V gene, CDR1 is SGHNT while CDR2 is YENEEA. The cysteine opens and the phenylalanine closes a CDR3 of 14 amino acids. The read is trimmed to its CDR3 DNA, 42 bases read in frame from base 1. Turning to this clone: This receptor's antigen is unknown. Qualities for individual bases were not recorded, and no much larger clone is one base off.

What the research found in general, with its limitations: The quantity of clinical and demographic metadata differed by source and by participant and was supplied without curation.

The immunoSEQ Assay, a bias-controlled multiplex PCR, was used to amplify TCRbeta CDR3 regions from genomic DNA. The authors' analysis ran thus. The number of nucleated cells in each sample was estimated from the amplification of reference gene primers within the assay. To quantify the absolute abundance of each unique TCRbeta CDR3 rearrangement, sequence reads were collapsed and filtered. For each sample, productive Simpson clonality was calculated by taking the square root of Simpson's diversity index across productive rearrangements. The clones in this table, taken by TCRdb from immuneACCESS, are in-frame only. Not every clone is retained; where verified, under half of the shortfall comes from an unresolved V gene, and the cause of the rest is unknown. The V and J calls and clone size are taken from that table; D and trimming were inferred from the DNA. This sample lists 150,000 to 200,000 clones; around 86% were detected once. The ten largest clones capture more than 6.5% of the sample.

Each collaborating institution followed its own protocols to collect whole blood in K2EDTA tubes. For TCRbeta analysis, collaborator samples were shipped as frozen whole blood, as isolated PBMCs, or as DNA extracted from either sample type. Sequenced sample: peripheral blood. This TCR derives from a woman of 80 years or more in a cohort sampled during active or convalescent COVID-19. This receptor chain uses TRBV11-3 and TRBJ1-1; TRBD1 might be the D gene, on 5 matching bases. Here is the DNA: TGTGCCAGCAGTTCCGTTAGGGGTACGGCTGAAGCTTTCTTT. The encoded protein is CASSSVRGTAEAFF. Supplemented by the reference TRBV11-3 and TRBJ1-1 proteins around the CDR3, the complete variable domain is EAGVVQSPRYKIIEKKQPVAFWCNPISGHNTLYWYLQNLGQGPELLIRYENEEAVDDSQLPKDRFSAERLKGVDSTLKIQPAELGDSAVYLCASSSVRGTAEAFFGQGTRLTVV.